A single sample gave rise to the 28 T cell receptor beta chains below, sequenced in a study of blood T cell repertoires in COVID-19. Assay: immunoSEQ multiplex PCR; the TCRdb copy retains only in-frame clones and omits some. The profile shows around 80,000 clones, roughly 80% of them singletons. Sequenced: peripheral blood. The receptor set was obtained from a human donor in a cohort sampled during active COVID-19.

CDR3 amino acids: CASSPRGGSNTGELFF. The CDR3 DNA is TGTGCCAGCTCACCACGAGGAGGGTCGAACACCGGGGAGCTGTTTTTT. J is TRBJ2-2 and V is TRBV18, with D possibly TRBD2 on 6 matching bases. CDR3 length: 16 amino acids. Per the germline V gene, CDR1 is KGHSH and CDR2 is LQKENI. Trimming stripped 1 base from V and 0 bases from J, with 9 bases between.

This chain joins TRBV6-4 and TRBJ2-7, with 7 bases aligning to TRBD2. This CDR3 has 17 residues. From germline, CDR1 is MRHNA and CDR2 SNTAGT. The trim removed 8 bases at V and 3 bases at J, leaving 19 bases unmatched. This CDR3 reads CASPTSFYPGGLYEQYF. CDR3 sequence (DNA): TGTGCCAGCCCAACCTCTTTCTACCCGGGGGGTCTCTACGAGCAGTACTTC.

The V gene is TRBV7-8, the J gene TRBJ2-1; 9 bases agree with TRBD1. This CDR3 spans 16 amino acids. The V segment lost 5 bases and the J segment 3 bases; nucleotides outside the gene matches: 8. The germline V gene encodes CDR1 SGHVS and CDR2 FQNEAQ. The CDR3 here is CASSHRAGQGYNEQFF. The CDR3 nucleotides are TGTGCCAGCAGCCATAGAGCGGGACAGGGCTACAATGAGCAGTTCTTC.

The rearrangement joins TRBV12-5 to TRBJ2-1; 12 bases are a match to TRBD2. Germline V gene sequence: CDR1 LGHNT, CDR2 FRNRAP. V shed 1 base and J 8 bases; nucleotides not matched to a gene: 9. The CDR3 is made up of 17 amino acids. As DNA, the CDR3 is TGTGCTAGTGGTTTGGCTCTAACTAGCGGGGGGTTCTATGAGCAGTTCTTC. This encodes CASGLALTSGGFYEQFF.

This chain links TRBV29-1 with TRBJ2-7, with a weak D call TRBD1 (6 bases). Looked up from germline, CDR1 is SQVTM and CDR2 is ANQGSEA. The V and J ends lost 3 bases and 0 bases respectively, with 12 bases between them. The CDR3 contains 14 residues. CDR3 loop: CSVELGAGSYEQYF. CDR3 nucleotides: TGCAGCGTTGAGTTGGGGGCGGGCTCCTACGAGCAGTACTTC.

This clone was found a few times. CDR3 in amino acids: CASSPLGRDTEAFF. The CDR3 bases are TGTGCCAGCAGTCCCCTCGGGCGGGACACTGAAGCTTTCTTT. This chain connects TRBV27 to TRBJ1-1, with unresolved D. Deletions cut 5 bases from V and 3 bases from J, with 13 bases between. Per germline, CDR1 MNHEY and CDR2 SMNVEV (reference sequence). The CDR3 loop spans 14 amino acids.

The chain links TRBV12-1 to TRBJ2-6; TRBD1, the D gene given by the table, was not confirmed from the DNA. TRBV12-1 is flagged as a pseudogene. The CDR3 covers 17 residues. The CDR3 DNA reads TGTGCCAGCAGCTTTCGTGGGGGCGACCCCTGGGCCAACGTCCTGACTTTC. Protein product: CASSFRGGDPWANVLTF.

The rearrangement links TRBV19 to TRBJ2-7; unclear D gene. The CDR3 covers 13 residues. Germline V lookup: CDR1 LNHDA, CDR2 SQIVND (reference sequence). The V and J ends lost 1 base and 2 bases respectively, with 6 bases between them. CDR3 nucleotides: TGTGCCAGTAGTATAGCCCCAACCTACGAGCAGTACTTC. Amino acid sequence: CASSIAPTYEQYF.

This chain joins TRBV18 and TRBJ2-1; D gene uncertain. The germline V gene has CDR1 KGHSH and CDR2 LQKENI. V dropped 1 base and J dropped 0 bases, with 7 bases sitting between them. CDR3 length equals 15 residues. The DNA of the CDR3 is TGTGCCAGCTCACCACAGGAGAGCTCCTACAATGAGCAGTTCTTC. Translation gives CASSPQESSYNEQFF. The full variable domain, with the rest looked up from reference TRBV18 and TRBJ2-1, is NAGVMQNPRHLVRRRGQEARLRCSPMKGHSHVYWYRQLPEEGLKFMVYLQKENIIDESGMPKERFSAEFPKEGPSILRIQQVVRGDSAAYFCASSPQESSYNEQFFGPGTRLTVL.

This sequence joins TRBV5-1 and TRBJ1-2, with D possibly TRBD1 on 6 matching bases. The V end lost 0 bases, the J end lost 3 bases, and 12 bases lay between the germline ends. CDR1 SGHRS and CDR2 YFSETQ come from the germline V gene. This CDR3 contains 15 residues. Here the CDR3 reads CASSLVGGRDYGYTF. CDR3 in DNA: TGCGCCAGCAGCTTGGTCGGGGGGCGCGACTATGGCTACACCTTC.

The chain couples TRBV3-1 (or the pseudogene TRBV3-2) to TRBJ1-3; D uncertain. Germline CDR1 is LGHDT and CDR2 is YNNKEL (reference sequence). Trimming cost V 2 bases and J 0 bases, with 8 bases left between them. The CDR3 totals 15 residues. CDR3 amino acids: CASSQSRISGNTIYF. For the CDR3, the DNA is TGTGCCAGCAGCCAATCCAGGATCTCTGGAAACACCATATATTTT.

The CDR3 sequence: CASSLGQRLGTDTQYF. The CDR3, as DNA: TGTGCCAGCAGCTTGGGACAGCGACTTGGGACAGATACGCAGTATTTT. The genes are TRBV11-2 and TRBJ2-3; 7 nucleotides line up with TRBD1. The CDR3 runs 16 residues. Per germline, CDR1 SGHAT and CDR2 FQNNGV. V lost 3 bases to trimming and J lost 3 bases; unmatched junction nucleotides: 9.

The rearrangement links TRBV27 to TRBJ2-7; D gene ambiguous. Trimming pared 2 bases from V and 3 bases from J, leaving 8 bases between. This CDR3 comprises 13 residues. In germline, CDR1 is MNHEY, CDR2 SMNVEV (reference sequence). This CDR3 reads CASSLGQHYEQYF. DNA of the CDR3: TGTGCCAGCAGTTTAGGGCAGCACTACGAGCAGTACTTC.

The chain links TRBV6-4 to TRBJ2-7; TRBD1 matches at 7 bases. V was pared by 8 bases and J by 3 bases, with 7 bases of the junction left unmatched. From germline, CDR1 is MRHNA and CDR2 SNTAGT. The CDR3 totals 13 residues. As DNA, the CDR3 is TGTGCCAGCGCAGAGGGGGCTGGCTACGAGCAGTACTTC. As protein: CASAEGAGYEQYF.

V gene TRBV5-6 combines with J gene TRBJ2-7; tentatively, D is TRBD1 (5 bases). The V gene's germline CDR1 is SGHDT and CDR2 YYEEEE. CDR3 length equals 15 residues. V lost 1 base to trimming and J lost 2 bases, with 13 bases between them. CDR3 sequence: CASSLLQGGPYEQYF. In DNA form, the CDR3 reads TGTGCCAGCAGCTTGTTGCAGGGTGGACCCTACGAGCAGTACTTC.

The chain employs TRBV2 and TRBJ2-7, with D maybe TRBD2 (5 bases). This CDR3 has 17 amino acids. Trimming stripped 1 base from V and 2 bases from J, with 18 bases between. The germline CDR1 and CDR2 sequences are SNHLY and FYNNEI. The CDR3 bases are TGTGCCAGCAGTGAAGGAGCGGAGGAGACGTTTACCTACGAGCAGTACTTC. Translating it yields CASSEGAEETFTYEQYF.

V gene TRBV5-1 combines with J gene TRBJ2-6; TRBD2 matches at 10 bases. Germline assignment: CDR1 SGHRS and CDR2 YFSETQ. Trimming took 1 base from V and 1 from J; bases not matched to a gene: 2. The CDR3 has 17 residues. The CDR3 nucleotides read TGCGCCAGCAGCTTGACTAGCGGGGCTTCTGGGGCCAACGTCCTGACTTTC. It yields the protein CASSLTSGASGANVLTF.

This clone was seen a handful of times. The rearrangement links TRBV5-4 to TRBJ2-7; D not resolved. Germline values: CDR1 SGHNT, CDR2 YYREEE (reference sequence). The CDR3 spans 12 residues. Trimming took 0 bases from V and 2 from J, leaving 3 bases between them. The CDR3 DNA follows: TGTGCCAGCAGCTTGGACACCTACGAGCAGTACTTC. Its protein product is CASSLDTYEQYF.

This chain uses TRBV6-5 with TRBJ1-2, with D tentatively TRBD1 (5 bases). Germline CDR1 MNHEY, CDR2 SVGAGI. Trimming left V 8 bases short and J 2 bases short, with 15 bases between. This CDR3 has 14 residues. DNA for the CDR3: TGTGCCAGCGAAGCAGACAGTTTGAACTATGGCTACACCTTC. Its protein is CASEADSLNYGYTF.

CDR3 nucleotides: TGTGCCATCAGTGAGCAGGGGAGGAACACTGAAGCTTTCTTT. Translation gives CAISEQGRNTEAFF. This rearrangement joins TRBV10-3 to TRBJ1-1; D may be TRBD1 (6 bases). CDR3 size: 14 residues. Trimming pared 2 bases from V and 1 base from J, leaving 8 bases between. The V gene's germline CDR1 is ENHRY and CDR2 SYGVKD.

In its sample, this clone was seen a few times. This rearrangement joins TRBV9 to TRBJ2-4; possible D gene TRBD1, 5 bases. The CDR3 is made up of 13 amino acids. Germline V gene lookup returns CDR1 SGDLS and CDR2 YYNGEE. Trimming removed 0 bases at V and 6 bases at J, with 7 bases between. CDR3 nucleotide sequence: TGTGCCAGCAGCGTAGGAAGGGGAAACATTCAGTACTTC. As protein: CASSVGRGNIQYF.

CDR3 coding DNA: TGTGCCAGCAGCTATGAGGGTTTAGGACAGCTTGAAGCTTTCTTT. Protein: CASSYEGLGQLEAFF. This chain joins TRBV5-8 and TRBJ1-1, with D tentatively TRBD1 (6 bases). Trimming pared 3 bases from V and 7 bases from J, leaving 19 bases between. Germline V gives CDR1 SGHTS, CDR2 YDEGEE. The CDR3 contains 15 residues.

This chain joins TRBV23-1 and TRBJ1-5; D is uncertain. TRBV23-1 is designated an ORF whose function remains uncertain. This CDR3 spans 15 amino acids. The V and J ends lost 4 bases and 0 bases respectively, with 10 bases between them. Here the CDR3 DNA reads TGCGCCAGCAGTCCGCACAGTTATAGCAATCAGCCCCAGCATTTT. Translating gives CASSPHSYSNQPQHF.

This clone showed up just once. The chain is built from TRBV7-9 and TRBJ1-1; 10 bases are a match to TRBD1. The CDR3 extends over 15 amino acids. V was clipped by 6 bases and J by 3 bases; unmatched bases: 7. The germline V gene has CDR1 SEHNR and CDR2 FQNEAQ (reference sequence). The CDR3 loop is CASRGRQGAHTEAFF. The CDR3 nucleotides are TGTGCCAGCAGGGGGAGACAGGGGGCGCACACTGAAGCTTTCTTT.

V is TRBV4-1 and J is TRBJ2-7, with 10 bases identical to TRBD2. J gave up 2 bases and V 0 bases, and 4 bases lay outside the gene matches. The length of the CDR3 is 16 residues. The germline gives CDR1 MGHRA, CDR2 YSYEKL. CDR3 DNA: TGCGCCAGCAGCCAAGATTCCCTAGCGGGGGCCTACGAGCAGTACTTC. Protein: CASSQDSLAGAYEQYF.

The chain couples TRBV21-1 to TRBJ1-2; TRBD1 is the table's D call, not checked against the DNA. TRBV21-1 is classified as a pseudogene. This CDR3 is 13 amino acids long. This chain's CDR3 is CASSKVRGSSYTF. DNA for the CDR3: TGTGCCAGCAGCAAAGTGAGGGGGTCGAGCTACACCTTC.

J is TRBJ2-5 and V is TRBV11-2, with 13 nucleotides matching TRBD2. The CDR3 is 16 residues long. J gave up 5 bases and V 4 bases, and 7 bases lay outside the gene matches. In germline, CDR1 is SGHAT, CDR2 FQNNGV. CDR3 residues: CASSSRLAGGRETQYF. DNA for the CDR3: TGTGCCAGCAGCTCGCGACTAGCGGGGGGTCGGGAGACCCAGTACTTC.

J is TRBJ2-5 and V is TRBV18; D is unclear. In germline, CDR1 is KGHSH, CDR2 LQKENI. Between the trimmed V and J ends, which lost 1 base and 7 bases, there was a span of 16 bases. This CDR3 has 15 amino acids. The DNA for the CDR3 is TGTGCCAGCTCACCACAGGCCGCGGAGTCGACGACCCAGTACTTC. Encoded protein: CASSPQAAESTTQYF.